The 13 T cell receptor beta chains in this list originate from one sample, sequenced in a study of T cells in localized non-small cell lung cancer. TCRdb's table, derived via immunoSEQ multiplex PCR, lists solely in-frame clones and lacks some. The table shows tens of thousands of clones, with roughly 75% occurring only once. This sample comprised PBMCs, obtained before any cancer treatment. All receptors come from a man aged 35-75 years with stage II squamous cell lung carcinoma.

This chain uses TRBV6-5 with TRBJ2-3, with TRBD2 identical over 9 bases. The CDR3 totals 14 residues. Germline CDR1 reads MNHEY; CDR2 reads SVGAGI. J was trimmed by 2 bases and V by 8 bases; bases with no gene match: 5. In DNA, the CDR3 is TGTGCCAGCTCCAAGCGGGGGGACACAGATACGCAGTATTTT. Its translation is CASSKRGDTDTQYF.

The J gene is TRBJ2-5, the V gene TRBV11-2; possibly TRBD2 for D (6 bases). This CDR3 has 14 residues. The germline CDR1 and CDR2 sequences are SGHAT and FQNNGV. V lost 3 bases, J lost 5 bases, and 13 bases lay in between. The DNA of the CDR3 is TGTGCCAGCAGCTTGTTGGCGGGGCGGGAGACCCAGTACTTC. This gives the protein CASSLLAGRETQYF. Based on the CDR3 plus reference TRBV11-2 and TRBJ2-5, the full variable domain is EAGVAQSPRYKIIEKRQSVAFWCNPISGHATLYWYQQILGQGPKLLIQFQNNGVVDDSQLPKDRFSAERLKGVDSTLKIQPAKLEDSAVYLCASSLLAGRETQYFGPGTRLLVL.

The sample holds a few counts of this clone. The chain recombines TRBV4-1 with TRBJ2-2; D is ambiguous. The germline gives CDR1 MGHRA, CDR2 YSYEKL. This CDR3 region has 14 residues. Trimming pared 0 bases from V and 12 bases from J, leaving 14 bases between. CDR3: CASSQDYSRPKLFF. The CDR3 DNA reads as TGCGCCAGCAGCCAAGATTATTCGAGACCGAAGCTGTTTTTT.

The DNA of the CDR3 is TGTGCCAGCAGCTTGGCTAGGGGGAGCACCGGGGAGCTGTTTTTT. It is translated as CASSLARGSTGELFF. The rearrangement joins TRBV5-6 to TRBJ2-2; TRBD1 is a possible D gene (6 bases). Deletions cut 0 bases from V and 4 bases from J, with 10 bases between. Germline CDR1 SGHDT, CDR2 YYEEEE. The CDR3 length is 15 residues.

J is TRBJ1-2 and V is TRBV7-8; 11 bases are a match to TRBD1. The V gene end was trimmed by 4 bases and the J gene end by 5 bases; junction bases not matched to a gene: 3. CDR1 is SGHVS, CDR2 FQNEAQ, per germline. This CDR3 has 14 amino acids. The CDR3 DNA is TGTGCCAGCAGCTCAGGACAGGGGGCGTATGGCTACACCTTC. Translating it yields CASSSGQGAYGYTF. Combining the CDR3 with reference TRBV7-8 and TRBJ1-2 gives the whole variable domain GAGVSQSPRYKVAKRGQDVALRCDPISGHVSLFWYQQALGQGPEFLTYFQNEAQLDKSGLPSDRFFAERPEGSVSTLKIQRTQQEDSAVYLCASSSGQGAYGYTFGSGTRLTVV.

The chain uses TRBV6-1 and TRBJ1-2; D not certain. CDR1 is MNHNS, CDR2 SASEGT, per germline. V dropped 10 bases and J dropped 4 bases, with 13 bases sitting between them. The CDR3 has 12 amino acids. CDR3 protein: CAMDKDPYGYTF. The CDR3 DNA follows: TGTGCCATGGATAAGGATCCCTATGGCTACACCTTC.

This clone appeared a single time. The chain links TRBV10-3 to TRBJ2-3; 7 bases agree with TRBD2. The V and J ends lost 5 bases and 2 bases, in that order; junction bases with no gene match: 7. Germline CDR1 reads ENHRY; CDR2 reads SYGVKD. The CDR3 loop spans 15 amino acids. The CDR3 loop reads CAISPSGSDTDTQYF. CDR3 DNA sequence: TGTGCCATCAGTCCTAGCGGTTCTGACACAGATACGCAGTATTTT.

This clone was seen a few times. The J gene is TRBJ1-2, the V gene TRBV6-6; TRBD1 matches 8 bases. There are 15 residues in the CDR3. The germline V gene encodes CDR1 MNHNY and CDR2 SVGAGI (reference sequence). With V trimmed by 7 bases and J by 4 bases, 11 bases remained unmatched. The CDR3 nucleotides read TGTGCCAGCATTGGGGTACAGGGGGAAACCTATGGCTACACCTTC. This gives the protein CASIGVQGETYGYTF.

The rearrangement uses TRBV30 and TRBJ2-2; TRBD2 matches at 10 bases. Losses at the gene ends were 6 bases for V and 3 bases for J; bases not matched to a gene: 7. Germline V CDR1 and CDR2: GTSNPN, SVGIG (reference sequence). This CDR3 is 15 amino acids long. CDR3 residues: CACSTSGIDTGELFF. For the CDR3, the DNA is TGTGCCTGCAGTACTAGCGGGATCGACACCGGGGAGCTGTTTTTT.

This sequence joins TRBV11-3 and TRBJ2-1, with 10 bases matching TRBD2. The CDR3 consists of 16 residues. CDR1 and CDR2 from the germline V gene are SGHNT and YENEEA. V trimming: 7 bases; J trimming: 4 bases; junction bases outside the gene matches: 10. The CDR3, as DNA: TGTGCCAGCACCCGCTCCGGGACTAGCGAGTACAATGAGCAGTTCTTC. This sequence encodes CASTRSGTSEYNEQFF.

The chain is built from TRBV7-8 and TRBJ2-7; D possibly uses TRBD1 or TRBD2 (6 bases each). The germline V gene has CDR1 SGHVS and CDR2 FQNEAQ. This CDR3 region has 15 residues. V lost 4 bases to trimming and J lost 3 bases, with 16 bases between them. The CDR3 reads CASSSFRGPFYEQYF. DNA of the CDR3: TGTGCCAGCAGCTCCTTTCGGGGGCCTTTCTACGAGCAGTACTTC.

This clone was counted between two and nine times. The chain combines TRBV27 with TRBJ1-1; D call uncertain. Germline assignment: CDR1 MNHEY and CDR2 SMNVEV (reference sequence). The germline V and J ends were trimmed by 5 bases and 2 bases, with 12 bases remaining between them. The CDR3 runs to 14 residues. This chain's CDR3 is CASSTQKINTEAFF. The CDR3, as DNA: TGTGCCAGCAGTACCCAGAAAATTAACACTGAAGCTTTCTTT.

The V and J genes are TRBV28 and TRBJ2-7; a weak D match, TRBD2 (7 bases). The V gene lost 5 bases and the J gene lost 3 bases, with 17 bases spanning the gap. Germline V gene data show CDR1 as MDHEN and CDR2 as SYDVKM. This CDR3 is 15 amino acids long. The CDR3 spells CASSVGGGGNYEQYF. The DNA of the CDR3 is TGTGCCAGCAGTGTCGGAGGGGGAGGGAACTACGAGCAGTACTTC.